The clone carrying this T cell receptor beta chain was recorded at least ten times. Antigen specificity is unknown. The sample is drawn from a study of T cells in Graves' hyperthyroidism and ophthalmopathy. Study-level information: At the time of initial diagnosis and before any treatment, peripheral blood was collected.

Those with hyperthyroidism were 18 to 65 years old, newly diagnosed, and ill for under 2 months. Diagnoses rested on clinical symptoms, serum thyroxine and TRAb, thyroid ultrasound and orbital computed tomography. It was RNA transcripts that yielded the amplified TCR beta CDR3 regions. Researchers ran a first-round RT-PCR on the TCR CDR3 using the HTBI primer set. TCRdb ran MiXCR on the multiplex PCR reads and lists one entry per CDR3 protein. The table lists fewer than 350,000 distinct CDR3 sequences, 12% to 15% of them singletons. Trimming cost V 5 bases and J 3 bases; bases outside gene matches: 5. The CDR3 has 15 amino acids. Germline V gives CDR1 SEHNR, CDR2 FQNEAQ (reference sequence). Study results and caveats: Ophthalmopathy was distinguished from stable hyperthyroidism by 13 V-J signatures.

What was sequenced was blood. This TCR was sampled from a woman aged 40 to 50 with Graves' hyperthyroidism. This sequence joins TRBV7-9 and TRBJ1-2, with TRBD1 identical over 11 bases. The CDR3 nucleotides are TGTGCCAGCAGCGCTCCGGGACAGGGGGACTATGGCTACACCTTC. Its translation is CASSAPGQGDYGYTF.